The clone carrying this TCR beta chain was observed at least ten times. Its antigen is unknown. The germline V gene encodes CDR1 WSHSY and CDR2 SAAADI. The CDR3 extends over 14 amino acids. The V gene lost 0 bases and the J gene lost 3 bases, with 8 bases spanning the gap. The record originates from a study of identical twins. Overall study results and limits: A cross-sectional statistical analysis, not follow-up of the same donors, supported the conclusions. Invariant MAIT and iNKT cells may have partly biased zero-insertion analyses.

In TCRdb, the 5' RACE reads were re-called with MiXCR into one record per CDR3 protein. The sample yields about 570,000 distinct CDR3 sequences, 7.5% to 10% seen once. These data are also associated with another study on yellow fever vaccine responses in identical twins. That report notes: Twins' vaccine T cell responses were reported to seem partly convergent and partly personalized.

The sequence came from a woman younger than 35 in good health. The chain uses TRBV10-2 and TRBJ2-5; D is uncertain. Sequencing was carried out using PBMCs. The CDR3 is CASSESTAEETQYF. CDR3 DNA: TGCGCCAGCAGTGAGTCAACAGCAGAAGAGACCCAGTACTTC.